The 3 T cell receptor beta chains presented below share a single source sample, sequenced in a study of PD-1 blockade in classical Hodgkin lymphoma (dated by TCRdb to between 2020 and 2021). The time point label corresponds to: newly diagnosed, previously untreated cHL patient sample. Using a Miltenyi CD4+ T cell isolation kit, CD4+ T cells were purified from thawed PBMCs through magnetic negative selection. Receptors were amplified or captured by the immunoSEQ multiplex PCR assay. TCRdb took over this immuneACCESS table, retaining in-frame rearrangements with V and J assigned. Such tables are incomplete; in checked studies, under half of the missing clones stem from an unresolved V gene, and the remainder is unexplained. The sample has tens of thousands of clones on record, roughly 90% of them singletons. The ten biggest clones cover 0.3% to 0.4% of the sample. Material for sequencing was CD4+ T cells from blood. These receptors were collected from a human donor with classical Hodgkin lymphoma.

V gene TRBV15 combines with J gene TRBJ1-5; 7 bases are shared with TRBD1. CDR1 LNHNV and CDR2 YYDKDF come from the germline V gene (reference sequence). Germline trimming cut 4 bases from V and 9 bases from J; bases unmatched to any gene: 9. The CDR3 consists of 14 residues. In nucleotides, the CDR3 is TGTGCCACCAGCACGGGACAGCCCGGGGGGCCCCAGCATTTT. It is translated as CATSTGQPGGPQHF.

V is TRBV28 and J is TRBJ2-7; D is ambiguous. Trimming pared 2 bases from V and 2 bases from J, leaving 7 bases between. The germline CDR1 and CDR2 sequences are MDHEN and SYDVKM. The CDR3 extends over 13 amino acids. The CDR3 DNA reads TGTGCCAGCAGTTTAAGGCAGCCCTACGAGCAGTACTTC. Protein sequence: CASSLRQPYEQYF.

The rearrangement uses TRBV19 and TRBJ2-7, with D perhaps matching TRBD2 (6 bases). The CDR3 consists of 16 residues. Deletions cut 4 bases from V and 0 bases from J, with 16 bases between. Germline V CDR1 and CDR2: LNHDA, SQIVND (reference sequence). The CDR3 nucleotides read TGTGCCAGTAGTACCGGGAGTGGAGTCGCCTCCTACGAGCAGTACTTC. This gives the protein CASSTGSGVASYEQYF.